This TCR beta chain derives from a study of blood T cell repertoires in COVID-19. Sequenced by immunoSEQ multiplex PCR; TCRdb stores in-frame clones only, minus some. Here the sample spans about 240,000 clones, about 86% being singletons. V lost 0 bases and J 3 bases, leaving 18 bases between the germline ends. The CDR3 runs to 18 residues. Per the germline V gene, CDR1 is SGDLS and CDR2 is YYNGEE. Sequenced material: PBMCs or T cells enriched from blood (not recorded which). The genes are TRBV9 and TRBJ2-2; perhaps TRBD1 as D (5 bases). The receptor was isolated from a woman in her forties with acute COVID-19. The CDR3 DNA sequence: TGTGCCAGCAGCGTAGAAGTTGAAAGGGGTATCGACACCGGGGAGCTGTTTTTT. This codes for CASSVEVERGIDTGELFF.